The source of this T cell receptor (beta chain) is a study of T cells in Graves' hyperthyroidism and ophthalmopathy. Out of 10 ml of fresh peripheral blood came the PBMCs. CDR3 length: 14 amino acids. Germline loops: CDR1 MNHEY, CDR2 SVGEGT. Trimming took off 7 bases at V and 4 bases at J, with 17 bases between the two ends. At least ten counts were recorded for this clonotype. The target antigen is unknown. From RNA transcripts, TCR beta CDR3 regions were amplified. HTBI primers were employed in a first-round RT-PCR of the TCR CDR3. TCRdb called the multiplex PCR reads again in MiXCR, with one record for every CDR3 protein. The repertoire includes 500,000 to 600,000 distinct CDR3 sequences, 20% of them detected once, and approximately 48% sits in the top ten. Study-level results: Blood shared most expanded thyroid clonotypes above 0.001.

Sequenced sample: blood. This TCR was recovered from a middle-aged man with Graves' ophthalmopathy. V usage is TRBV6-2 or TRBV6-3 and J usage is TRBJ2-7; D uncertain. The CDR3, as DNA: TGTGCCAGCACCACCGTACAAGCAACATACGAGCAGTACTTC. Translated, it gives CASTTVQATYEQYF.